These 6 T cell receptor beta chains were all obtained from the same sample, sequenced in a study of CD8+ T cells in alopecia areata. In each case, RNA was isolated and then reverse transcribed into cDNA as the sequencing template. Using immunoSEQ multiplex PCR, the repertoire was profiled, and TCRdb retains in-frame clones only, with some absent. The data show 150,000 or so clones, less than 80% seen once. This specimen was CD8+ T cells sorted from blood, taken at week 0. All receptors derive from a human donor with alopecia areata.

The CDR3, as DNA: TGTGCCAGCAACCTTCATAGCTCCTATAATTCACCCCTCCACTTT. This codes for CASNLHSSYNSPLHF. The V call is TRBV27, the J call TRBJ1-6; no definite D call. The CDR3 has 15 amino acids. V was cut by 7 bases and J by 0 bases, with 10 bases left in between. Germline V CDR1 and CDR2: MNHEY, SMNVEV (reference sequence).

This clone has just one count. This chain joins TRBV5-5 and TRBJ2-6; no definite D call. Germline assignment: CDR1 SGHKS and CDR2 YYEKEE (reference sequence). The CDR3 has 14 amino acids. V gave up 4 bases and J gave up 4 bases, with 9 bases separating them. The CDR3, as DNA: TGTGCCAGCAGCCATAACGCAGGGGCCAACGTCCTGACTTTC. It encodes CASSHNAGANVLTF.

J is TRBJ2-3 and V is TRBV13; 7 bases are shared with TRBD2. Germline assignment: CDR1 PRHDT and CDR2 FYEKMQ (reference sequence). Losses at the gene ends were 5 bases for V and 14 bases for J; bases not matched to a gene: 13. This CDR3 comprises 13 residues. For the CDR3, the DNA is TGTGCCAGCAGCCCGGGGGGATCTCTTACGGCGTATTTT. It codes for CASSPGGSLTAYF. The entire variable domain, with the rest obtained from reference TRBV13 and TRBJ2-3, is as follows: AAGVIQSPRHLIKEKRETATLKCYPIPRHDTVYWYQQGPGQDPQFLISFYEKMQSDKGSIPDRFSAQQFSDYHSELNMSSLELGDSALYFCASSPGGSLTAYFGPGTRLTVL.

The rearrangement joins TRBV2 to TRBJ2-5; D possibly corresponds to TRBD2 (6 bases). Germline CDR1 reads SNHLY; CDR2 reads FYNNEI. CDR3 size: 13 residues. V shed 4 bases and J shed 5 bases, with 11 bases lying between them. The CDR3 region has the DNA TGTGCCAGCAGTGGCCTAGCGCTGGAGACCCAGTACTTC. This translates into CASSGLALETQYF.

This clone appeared a few times. The chain links TRBV29-1 to TRBJ2-2; D is unclear. V lost 3 bases to trimming and J lost 0 bases, with 14 bases between them. Germline CDR1 and CDR2: SQVTM and ANQGSEA. CDR3 size: 16 residues. CDR3 sequence reads: CSVEDPRTANTGELFF. DNA for the CDR3: TGCAGCGTTGAGGATCCGAGGACGGCGAACACCGGGGAGCTGTTTTTT.

The chain carries TRBV27 and TRBJ2-3; D call uncertain. The CDR3 sequence is 12 residues long. Looked up from germline, CDR1 is MNHEY and CDR2 is SMNVEV (reference sequence). V lost 3 bases, J lost 6 bases, and 7 bases lay in between. For the CDR3, the DNA is TGTGCCAGCAGTTTTTTTGTGGATACGCAGTATTTT. Amino acids: CASSFFVDTQYF.